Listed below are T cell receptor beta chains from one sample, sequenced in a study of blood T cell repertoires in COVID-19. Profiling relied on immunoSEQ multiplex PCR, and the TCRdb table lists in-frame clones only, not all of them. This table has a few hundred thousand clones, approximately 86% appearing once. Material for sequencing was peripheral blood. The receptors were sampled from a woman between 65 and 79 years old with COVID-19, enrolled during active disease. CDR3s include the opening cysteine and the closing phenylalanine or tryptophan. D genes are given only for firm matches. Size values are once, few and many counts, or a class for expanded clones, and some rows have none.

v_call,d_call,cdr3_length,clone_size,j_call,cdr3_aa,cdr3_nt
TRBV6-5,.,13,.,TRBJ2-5,CASGTPNPETQYF,TGTGCCAGCGGGACACCGAACCCGGAGACCCAGTACTTC
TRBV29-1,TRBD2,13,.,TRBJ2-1,CSAAGGLGNEQFF,TGCAGCGCCGCGGGGGGCTTAGGGAATGAGCAGTTCTTC
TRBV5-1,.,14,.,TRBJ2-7,CASSLETTSYEQYF,TGCGCCAGCAGCTTGGAGACAACCTCCTACGAGCAGTACTTC
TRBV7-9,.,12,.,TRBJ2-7,CASSLYADEQYF,TGTGCCAGCAGCCTCTACGCGGACGAGCAGTACTTC
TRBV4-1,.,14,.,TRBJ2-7,CASSQADSTYEQYF,TGCGCCAGCAGCCAAGCGGACAGTACCTACGAGCAGTACTTC
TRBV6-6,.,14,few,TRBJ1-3,CASSYDSTGNTIYF,TGTGCCAGCAGTTACGACTCGACGGGAAACACCATATATTTT
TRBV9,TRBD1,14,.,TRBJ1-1,CASSVTGHNTEAFF,TGTGCCAGCAGCGTGACAGGGCACAACACTGAAGCTTTCTTT
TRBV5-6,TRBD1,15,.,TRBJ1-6,CASSLLGQGASPLHF,TGTGCCAGCAGCCTCCTTGGACAGGGCGCTTCACCCCTCCACTTT
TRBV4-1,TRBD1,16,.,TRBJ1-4,CASSQGQGATNEKLFF,TGCGCCAGCAGCCAAGGACAGGGGGCGACTAATGAAAAACTGTTTTTT
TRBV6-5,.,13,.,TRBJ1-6,CASSPDGYSPLHF,TGTGCCAGCAGTCCCGACGGGTACTCACCCCTCCACTTT
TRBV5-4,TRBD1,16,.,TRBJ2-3,CASSLDRGLGTDTQYF,TGTGCCAGCAGCCTGGACAGGGGGTTAGGGACAGATACGCAGTATTTT
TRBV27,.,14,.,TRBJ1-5,CATNQGRSNQPQHF,TGTGCCACCAACCAGGGGCGTAGCAATCAGCCCCAGCATTTT
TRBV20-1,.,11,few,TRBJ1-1,CSARDGTEAFF,TGCAGTGCTAGAGACGGGACTGAAGCTTTCTTT
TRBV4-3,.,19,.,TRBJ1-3,CASSQDHLTGSFSGNTIYF,TGCGCCAGCAGCCAAGATCATCTTACAGGATCCTTCTCTGGAAACACCATATATTTT
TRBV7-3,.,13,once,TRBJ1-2,CASSASAQGSYTF,TGTGCCAGCAGCGCATCGGCCCAGGGAAGCTACACCTTC
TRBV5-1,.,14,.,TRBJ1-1,CASSQRTAPVEAFF,TGCGCCAGCAGCCAGAGGACAGCCCCAGTTGAAGCTTTCTTT
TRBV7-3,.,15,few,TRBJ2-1,CASSSPGGGRNEQFF,TGTGCCAGCAGCTCCCCCGGCGGGGGCCGGAATGAGCAGTTCTTC
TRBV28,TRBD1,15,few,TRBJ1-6,CASSPLKGAGSPLHF,TGTGCCAGCAGTCCTCTGAAGGGGGCCGGTTCACCCCTCCACTTT
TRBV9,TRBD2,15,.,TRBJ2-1,CASSGGRAGVNEQFF,TGTGCCAGCAGCGGGGGACGGGCGGGGGTCAATGAGCAGTTCTTC
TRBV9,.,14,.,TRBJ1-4,CASSEWGGAEKLFF,TGTGCCAGCAGCGAATGGGGTGGGGCCGAAAAACTGTTTTTT
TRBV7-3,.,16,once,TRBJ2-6,CASSLPGAPGANVLTF,TGTGCCAGCAGCCTCCCAGGGGCTCCTGGGGCCAACGTCCTGACTTTC
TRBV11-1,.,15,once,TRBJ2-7,CASSLVGRDFDEQYF,TGTGCCAGCAGCTTAGTGGGCAGGGATTTTGACGAGCAGTACTTC
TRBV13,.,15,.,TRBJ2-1,CASSRGSGSYNEQFF,TGTGCCAGCAGCCGAGGGTCGGGCTCCTACAATGAGCAGTTCTTC
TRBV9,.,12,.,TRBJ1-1,CASSVEDTEAFF,TGTGCCAGCAGCGTGGAGGACACTGAAGCTTTCTTT
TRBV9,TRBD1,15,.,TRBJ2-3,CASSGTGAVTDTQYF,TGTGCCAGCAGCGGAACAGGGGCGGTAACAGATACGCAGTATTTT
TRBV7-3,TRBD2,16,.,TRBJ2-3,CASSLVAGIHTDTQYF,TGTGCCAGCAGCTTGGTAGCGGGGATACACACAGATACGCAGTATTTT
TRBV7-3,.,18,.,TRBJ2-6,CASSSGHPTASGANVLTF,TGTGCCAGCAGCTCCGGACACCCGACCGCCTCTGGGGCCAACGTCCTGACTTTC
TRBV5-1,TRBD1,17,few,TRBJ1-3,CASSLGTGPNSGNTIYF,TGCGCCAGCAGCTTAGGGACAGGGCCCAACTCTGGAAACACCATATATTTT
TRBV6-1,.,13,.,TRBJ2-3,CASREGLGDTQYF,TGTGCCAGCAGAGAAGGGCTTGGAGATACGCAGTATTTT
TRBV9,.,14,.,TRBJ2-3,CASSSGGSTDTQYF,TGTGCCAGCAGCTCCGGGGGTAGCACAGATACGCAGTATTTT
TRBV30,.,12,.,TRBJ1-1,CAWSAGTLGAFF,TGTGCCTGGAGTGCCGGGACACTCGGAGCTTTCTTT
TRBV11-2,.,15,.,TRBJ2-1,CASLSKGDSYNEQFF,TGTGCCAGCCTTTCCAAGGGGGACTCCTACAATGAGCAGTTCTTC
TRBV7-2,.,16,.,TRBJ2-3,CASSLDRARRTDTQYF,TGTGCCAGCAGCTTAGATAGGGCCCGGAGGACAGATACGCAGTATTTT